This TCR beta chain was captured in a study of T cell responses to AZD1222 COVID-19 vaccine. Overall study findings and caveats: A mostly white British donor set with more females was recruited, and clonal diversity was possibly underestimated.

Clones were read by immunoSEQ multiplex PCR, and TCRdb kept only the in-frame ones, dropping some. The sample has over 65,000 clones, more than 70% seen once; the top ten hold approximately 5%. CDR1 KGHSH and CDR2 LQKENI come from the germline V gene. The CDR3 is 14 residues long. V lost 6 bases and J lost 7, with 18 bases in between. In this sample, this clone turned up a few times. The antigen remains undetermined. Sequenced material: peripheral blood, taken 28 days after the second AZD1222 dose. This sequence joins TRBV18 and TRBJ1-2; TRBD1 is a possible D gene (6 bases). This clonotype originated in an adult who received the AZD1222 COVID-19 vaccine. CDR3 amino acids: CASSPGTLSGGYTF. The CDR3 DNA follows: TGTGCCAGCTCCCCCGGGACACTAAGCGGTGGCTACACCTTC.